The 14 T cell receptor beta chains reported below all come from one sample, sequenced in a study of blood T cells in healthy people across ages. Then a second PCR, running roughly 6 to 12 cycles, was carried out with a sample-barcoded 5' primer and a J-beta primer mix. TCRdb itself ran the 5' RACE reads through MiXCR, one entry per CDR3 protein. The data show over 700,000 distinct CDR3 sequences, approximately 25% seen once. The sample was also reused in another study, on T cells of mothers and their children.

Sequencing was carried out using blood. Receptors were obtained from a boy aged 10-17 years in good health.

This chain's CDR3 is CSVVTGQGLDTQYF. The CDR3 DNA reads TGCAGCGTTGTAACTGGACAGGGATTAGATACGCAGTATTTT. The chain carries TRBV29-1 and TRBJ2-3; 8 positions match TRBD1. The germline V gene encodes CDR1 SQVTM and CDR2 ANQGSEA. The CDR3 extends over 14 amino acids. V trimming: 4 bases; J trimming: 5 bases; junction bases outside the gene matches: 8.

V gene TRBV12-3 or TRBV12-4 combines with J gene TRBJ1-5; D perhaps matches TRBD1 (5 bases). V lost 0 bases and J lost 0, with 12 bases in between. The CDR3 loop spans 17 amino acids. CDR3 sequence reads: CASSLAAGGDSNQPQHF. CDR3 nucleotide sequence: TGTGCCAGCAGTTTAGCGGCAGGAGGGGATAGCAATCAGCCCCAGCATTTT.

This clonotype occurred a few times. The chain couples TRBV28 to TRBJ2-7; the D gene is possibly TRBD2 (5 bases). The ends were cut back, 3 bases at V and 5 bases at J, with 14 bases in the middle. The CDR3 consists of 14 residues. Germline loops: CDR1 MDHEN, CDR2 SYDVKM. The CDR3 sequence is CASSFPVVGNEQYF. The DNA for the CDR3 is TGTGCCAGCAGTTTTCCGGTGGTCGGGAACGAGCAGTACTTC.

In its sample, this clonotype was seen a few times. The genes are TRBV10-3 and TRBJ1-2; D remains ambiguous. Germline CDR1 is ENHRY and CDR2 is SYGVKD. The CDR3 covers 12 residues. The V and J ends lost 6 bases and 5 bases respectively, with 10 bases between them. CDR3 sequence reads: CAIRPESYGYTF. The CDR3 nucleotides read TGTGCCATCAGACCAGAAAGTTATGGCTACACCTTC.

V usage is TRBV7-2 and J usage is TRBJ2-3; 14 bases are a match to TRBD2. From germline, CDR1 is SGHTA and CDR2 FQGNSA. This CDR3 contains 16 residues. V was pared by 5 bases and J by 4 bases, with 5 bases of the junction left unmatched. DNA for the CDR3: TGTGCCAGCAGCGGGGGGGGACTAGCGGGAGCAGATACGCAGTATTTT. This gives the protein CASSGGGLAGADTQYF. The full variable domain, rest sourced from reference TRBV7-2 and TRBJ2-3, is GAGVSQSPSNKVTEKGKDVELRCDPISGHTALYWYRQSLGQGLEFLIYFQGNSAPDKSGLPSDRFSAERTGGSVSTLTIQRTQQEDSAVYLCASSGGGLAGADTQYFGPGTRLTVL.

This clonotype occurred once. The chain carries TRBV20-1 and TRBJ1-1, with D perhaps TRBD1 (5 bases). Germline CDR1 is DFQATT and CDR2 is SNEGSKA (reference sequence). CDR3 length: 13 residues. Trimming removed 6 bases from V and 4 bases from J, with 15 bases in between. DNA for the CDR3: TGCAGTGCCCACTTTCAAGGGGTCACTGAAGCTTTCTTT. Encoded protein: CSAHFQGVTEAFF.

The V and J genes are TRBV15 and TRBJ2-7, with D tentatively TRBD2 (6 bases). The CDR3 consists of 15 residues. The germline V gene encodes CDR1 LNHNV and CDR2 YYDKDF (reference sequence). V dropped 3 bases and J dropped 5 bases, with 17 bases sitting between them. CDR3 in amino acids: CATSSSREKGDEQYF. The CDR3 nucleotides read TGTGCCACCAGCAGTTCACGGGAGAAAGGAGACGAGCAGTACTTC.

The chain uses TRBV28 and TRBJ1-4; the D is unclear. The CDR3 consists of 15 residues. Trimming cost V 6 bases and J 7 bases, with 18 bases left between them. Germline lookup yields CDR1 MDHEN and CDR2 SYDVKM. The CDR3 DNA sequence: TGTGCCAGCAGCCCGTACGCTATCGGACGTGAAAAACTGTTTTTT. Translation: CASSPYAIGREKLFF.

This clonotype was recorded a few times. This chain joins TRBV7-2 and TRBJ1-5; D is unclear. Per germline, CDR1 SGHTA and CDR2 FQGNSA. The CDR3 totals 15 residues. V lost 0 bases to trimming and J lost 0 bases, with 6 bases between them. The CDR3 sequence: CASSLAHSSNQPQHF. In DNA, the CDR3 is TGTGCCAGCAGCTTAGCGCATAGTAGCAATCAGCCCCAGCATTTT.

The CDR3, as DNA: TGTGCCAGCAGCCAAGATCTGCAACGGGGGCTCCGGGAAAAACTGTTTTTT. Its protein product is CASSQDLQRGLREKLFF. The J gene is TRBJ1-4, the V gene TRBV3-1, with D maybe TRBD1 (6 bases). Germline V gene sequence: CDR1 LGHDT, CDR2 YNNKEL (reference sequence). The V gene lost 0 bases and the J gene lost 8 bases, with 19 bases spanning the gap. The CDR3 sequence is 17 residues long. Variable domain in full (rest from reference TRBV3-1 and TRBJ1-4): DTAVSQTPKYLVTQMGNDKSIKCEQNLGHDTMYWYKQDSKKFLKIMFSYNNKELIINETVPNRFSPKSPDKAHLNLHINSLELGDSAVYFCASSQDLQRGLREKLFFGSGTQLSVL.

The chain employs TRBV27 and TRBJ1-5, with 8 bases matching TRBD1. CDR1 and CDR2 (germline): MNHEY, SMNVEV (reference sequence). Unmatched junction bases numbered 4, after V lost 8 bases and J lost 4 bases. The CDR3 loop spans 13 amino acids. CDR3 in DNA: TGTGCCAGCGGCAGGGGGCTTAATCAGCCCCAGCATTTT. As protein: CASGRGLNQPQHF.

This clonotype has just a few counts. This chain links TRBV15 with TRBJ1-4; perhaps TRBD1 as D (5 bases). Germline loops: CDR1 LNHNV, CDR2 YYDKDF (reference sequence). V was cut by 4 bases and J by 0 bases, with 21 bases left in between. The CDR3 length is 19 residues. This CDR3 reads CATSTPSGRSFATNEKLFF. DNA of the CDR3: TGTGCCACCAGCACTCCCTCGGGACGGAGCTTTGCAACTAATGAAAAACTGTTTTTT.

This clonotype was seen a handful of times. The V call is TRBV12-3 or TRBV12-4, the J call TRBJ2-5, with no clear D. The assigned J gene may be wrong: the sequence end matches TRBJ2-7 better. This CDR3 spans 13 amino acids. The CDR3 spells CASSLVDPYEQYF. The CDR3 bases are TGTGCCAGCAGTTTGGTAGATCCCTACGAGCAGTACTTC.

This chain uses TRBV10-2 with TRBJ2-5; a weak D match, TRBD1 (5 bases). The CDR3 is 16 residues long. Per germline, CDR1 WSHSY and CDR2 SAAADI. Trimming shortened V by 3 bases and J by 3 bases, and 17 bases separated the two germline ends. Written as DNA, the CDR3 is TGCGCCAGCAGTGACTCGACAGCGCTCCCTGAAGAGACCCAGTACTTC. This sequence encodes CASSDSTALPEETQYF.